This T cell receptor beta chain appears in the sequencing data of a study of cytomegalovirus exposure and HLA in healthy donors. Overall study results and limits: The analysis excluded some indistinguishable V segments, including TRBV6-2 and TRBV6-3. Earlier analysis yielded a pattern in which most TCR beta V segments were productive about 87% or about 30% of the time.

This clone showed up just once. Antigen specificity is unknown. CDR1 is SGHKS and CDR2 is YYEKEE in the germline V gene (reference sequence). The ends lost 0 bases at V and 8 bases at J; junction bases unmatched: 2. The CDR3 contains 14 residues. Both 60 Vbeta primers and 13 Jbeta primers went into the PCR. Clones were sequenced by immunoSEQ multiplex PCR, and TCRdb holds only the in-frame ones, with some missing. Of 140,000 or so clones listed, approximately 79% are singletons. Sequencing was performed on PBMCs. The J gene is TRBJ2-1, the V gene TRBV5-5; 10 bases line up with TRBD1. This clonotype originated in a woman in her twenties or thirties in good health and CMV-seronegative. Here the CDR3 DNA reads TGTGCCAGCAGCTTGGGACAGGGGGCGCATGAGCAGTTCTTC. It encodes CASSLGQGAHEQFF.